This TCR beta chain came from a study of identical twins. The CDR3 is 13 amino acids. V lost 2 bases to trimming and J lost 11 bases, with 15 bases between them. Germline loops: CDR1 SGHDN, CDR2 FVKESK. General study findings and limits: High-abundance cord blood beta clonotypes had fewer insertions; memory repertoires showed none.

As to this clonotype: The antigen remains unidentified.

Healthy Caucasians alone served as donors. MiXCR was run by TCRdb on the 5' RACE reads, yielding one entry per CDR3 protein. The sample has 1.5 million or so distinct CDR3 sequences; roughly 35% are singletons. The sequenced sample was cord blood. The rearrangement uses TRBV14 and TRBJ1-1; D perhaps matches TRBD1 (5 bases). This clonotype originated in a newborn girl in good health. The chain's CDR3 is CASSQIPGGEAFF. The CDR3 coding sequence is TGTGCCAGCAGCCAAATTCCTGGGGGGGAGGCTTTCTTT.